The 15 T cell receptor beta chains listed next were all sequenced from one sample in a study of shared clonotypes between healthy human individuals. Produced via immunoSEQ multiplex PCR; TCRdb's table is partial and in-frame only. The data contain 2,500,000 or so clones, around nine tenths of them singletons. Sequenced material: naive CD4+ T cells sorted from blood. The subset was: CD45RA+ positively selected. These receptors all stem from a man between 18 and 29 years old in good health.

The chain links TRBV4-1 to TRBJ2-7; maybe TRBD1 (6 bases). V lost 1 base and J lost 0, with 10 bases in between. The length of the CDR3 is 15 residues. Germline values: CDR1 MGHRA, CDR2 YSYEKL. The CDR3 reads CASSQGRQVSYEQYF. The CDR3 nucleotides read TGCGCCAGCAGCCAAGGGAGACAGGTCTCCTACGAGCAGTACTTC.

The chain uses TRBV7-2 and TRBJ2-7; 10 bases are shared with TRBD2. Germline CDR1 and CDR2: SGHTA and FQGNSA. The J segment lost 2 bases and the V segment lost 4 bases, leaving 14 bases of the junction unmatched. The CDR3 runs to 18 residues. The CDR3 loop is CASSSPGIAGGRTYEQYF. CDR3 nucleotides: TGTGCCAGCAGCTCTCCGGGGATAGCGGGGGGTCGCACCTACGAGCAGTACTTC.

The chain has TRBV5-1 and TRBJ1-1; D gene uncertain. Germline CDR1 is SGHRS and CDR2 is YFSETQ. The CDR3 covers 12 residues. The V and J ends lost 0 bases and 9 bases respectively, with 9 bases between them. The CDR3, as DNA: TGCGCCAGCAGCTTGGACACCACGCAAGCTTTCTTT. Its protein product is CASSLDTTQAFF.

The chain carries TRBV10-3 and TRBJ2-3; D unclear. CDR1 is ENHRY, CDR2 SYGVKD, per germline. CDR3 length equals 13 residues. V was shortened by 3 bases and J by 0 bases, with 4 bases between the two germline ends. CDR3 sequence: CAISDYSTDTQYF. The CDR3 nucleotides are TGTGCCATCAGTGATTATAGCACAGATACGCAGTATTTT.

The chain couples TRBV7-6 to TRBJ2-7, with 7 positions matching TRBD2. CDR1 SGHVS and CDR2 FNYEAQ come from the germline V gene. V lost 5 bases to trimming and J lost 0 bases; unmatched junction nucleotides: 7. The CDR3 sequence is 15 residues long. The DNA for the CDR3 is TGTGCCAGCAGCGCACCCGGGACTACCTCCTACGAGCAGTACTTC. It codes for CASSAPGTTSYEQYF.

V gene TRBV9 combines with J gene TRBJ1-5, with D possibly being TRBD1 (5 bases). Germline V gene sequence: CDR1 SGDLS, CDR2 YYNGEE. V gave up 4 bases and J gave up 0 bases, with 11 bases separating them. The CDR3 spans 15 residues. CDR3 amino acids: CASSRQPNSNQPQHF. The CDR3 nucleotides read TGTGCCAGCAGCCGACAGCCAAATAGCAATCAGCCCCAGCATTTT.

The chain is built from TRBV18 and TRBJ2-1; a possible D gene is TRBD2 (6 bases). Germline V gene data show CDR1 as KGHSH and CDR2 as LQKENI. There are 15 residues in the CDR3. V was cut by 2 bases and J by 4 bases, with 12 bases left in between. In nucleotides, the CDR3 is TGTGCCAGCTCACCATTGGCTAGCGAGTACAATGAGCAGTTCTTC. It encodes CASSPLASEYNEQFF.

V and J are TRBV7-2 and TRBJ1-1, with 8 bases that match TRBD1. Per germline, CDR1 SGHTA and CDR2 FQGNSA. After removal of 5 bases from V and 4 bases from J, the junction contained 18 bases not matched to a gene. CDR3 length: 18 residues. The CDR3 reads CASSAPHGQGVRATEAFF. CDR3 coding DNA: TGTGCCAGCAGCGCCCCCCATGGACAGGGAGTTCGGGCCACTGAAGCTTTCTTT.

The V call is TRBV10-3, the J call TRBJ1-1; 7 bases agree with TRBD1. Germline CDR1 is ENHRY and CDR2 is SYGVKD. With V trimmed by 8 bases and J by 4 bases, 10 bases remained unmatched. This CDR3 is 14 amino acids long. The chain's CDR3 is CAIGEWQGVTEAFF. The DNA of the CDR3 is TGTGCCATCGGGGAATGGCAGGGGGTCACTGAAGCTTTCTTT.

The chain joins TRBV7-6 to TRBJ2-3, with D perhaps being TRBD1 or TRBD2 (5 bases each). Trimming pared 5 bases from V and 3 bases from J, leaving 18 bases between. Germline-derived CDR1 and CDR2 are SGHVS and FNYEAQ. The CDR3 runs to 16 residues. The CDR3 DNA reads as TGTGCCAGCAGCCTACCTTGGGGGAGCCAAACAGATACGCAGTATTTT. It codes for CASSLPWGSQTDTQYF.

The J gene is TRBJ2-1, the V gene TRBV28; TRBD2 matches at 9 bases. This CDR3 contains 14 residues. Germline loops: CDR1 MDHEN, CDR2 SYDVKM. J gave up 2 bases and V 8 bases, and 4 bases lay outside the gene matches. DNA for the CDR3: TGTGCCAGCTGCGGGGGGGCGGCCTACAATGAGCAGTTCTTC. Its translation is CASCGGAAYNEQFF.

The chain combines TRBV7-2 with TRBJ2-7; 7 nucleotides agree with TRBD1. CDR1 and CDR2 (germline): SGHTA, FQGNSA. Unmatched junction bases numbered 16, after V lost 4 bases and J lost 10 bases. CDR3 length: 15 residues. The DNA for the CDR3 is TGTGCCAGCAGCTCGACTCCGGGGATTGACAGGGAACAGTACTTC. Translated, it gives CASSSTPGIDREQYF.

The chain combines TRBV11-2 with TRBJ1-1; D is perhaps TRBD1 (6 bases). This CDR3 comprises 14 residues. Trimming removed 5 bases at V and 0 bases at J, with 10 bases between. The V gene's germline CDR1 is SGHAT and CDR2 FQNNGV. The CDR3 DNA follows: TGTGCCAGCAGCCTCAGGGGATTGAACACTGAAGCTTTCTTT. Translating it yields CASSLRGLNTEAFF.

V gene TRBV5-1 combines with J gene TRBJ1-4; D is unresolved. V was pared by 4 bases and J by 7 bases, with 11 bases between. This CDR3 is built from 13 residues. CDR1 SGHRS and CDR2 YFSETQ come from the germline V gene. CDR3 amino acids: CASSRDPGEKLFF. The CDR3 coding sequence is TGCGCCAGCAGCCGGGATCCGGGTGAAAAACTGTTTTTT.

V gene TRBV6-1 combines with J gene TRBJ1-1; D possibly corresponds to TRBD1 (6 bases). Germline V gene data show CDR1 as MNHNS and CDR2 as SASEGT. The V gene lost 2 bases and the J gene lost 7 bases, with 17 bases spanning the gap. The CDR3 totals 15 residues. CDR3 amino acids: CASSEFWGSGVEAFF. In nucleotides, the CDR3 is TGTGCCAGCAGTGAATTTTGGGGATCAGGGGTTGAAGCTTTCTTT.